The 31 T cell receptor beta chains below come from one sample, sequenced in a study of T cell clones after liver transplantation. Measured with immunoSEQ multiplex PCR; TCRdb has only the in-frame clones, and not every one. The repertoire holds some 16,000 clones, about 84% seen once, with approximately 32% in the top ten. The specimen comprised CD8+ T cells from blood, sampled less than 50 months after liver transplant. The receptors originated from a human patient who received a liver transplant. Some T cells may arise from the graft donor.

This clone has just a few counts. V and J are TRBV28 and TRBJ1-4; TRBD1 matches 9 bases. Germline assignment: CDR1 MDHEN and CDR2 SYDVKM. The CDR3 has 14 residues. V was clipped by 6 bases and J by 8 bases; unmatched bases: 7. DNA for the CDR3: TGTGCCAGCAGGTTACAGGGGGCATGGGAAAAACTGTTTTTT. Translation gives CASRLQGAWEKLFF.

V is TRBV2 and J is TRBJ2-3; 9 nucleotides match TRBD2. Germline assignment: CDR1 SNHLY and CDR2 FYNNEI. The CDR3 sequence is 16 residues long. Germline trimming cut 4 bases from V and 5 bases from J; bases unmatched to any gene: 10. The CDR3 DNA reads as TGTGCCAGCAGTGGGGGGCGGGAGGGCCTTTTAGATACGCAGTATTTT. This translates into CASSGGREGLLDTQYF.

This clone was counted a few times. The CDR3 spells CASSQEGGGGYNTGELFF. CDR3 nucleotide sequence: TGCGCCAGCAGCCAAGAAGGCGGCGGGGGGTATAACACCGGGGAGCTGTTTTTT. The chain employs TRBV4-1 and TRBJ2-2; the match to TRBD2 covers 8 bases. The germline V gene encodes CDR1 MGHRA and CDR2 YSYEKL. The CDR3 length is 18 residues. The trim removed 0 bases at V and 2 bases at J, leaving 8 bases unmatched.

V gene TRBV28 combines with J gene TRBJ2-7; D gene ambiguous. CDR3 length equals 16 residues. Looked up from germline, CDR1 is MDHEN and CDR2 is SYDVKM. Trimming stripped 2 bases from V and 6 bases from J, with 20 bases between. The CDR3 coding sequence is TGTGCCAGCAGTTTAGGAACCGACCCTCTCCCTCTCGAGCAGTACTTC. This translates into CASSLGTDPLPLEQYF.

J is TRBJ1-4 and V is TRBV7-3; the D gene is possibly TRBD1 (6 bases). The germline V gene encodes CDR1 SGHTA and CDR2 FQGTGA. This CDR3 is 15 amino acids long. The V end lost 5 bases, the J end lost 13 bases, and 23 bases lay between the germline ends. CDR3 in amino acids: CASSPMVRGAAGLFF. DNA for the CDR3: TGTGCCAGCAGCCCAATGGTCCGGGGGGCGGCTGGACTGTTTTTT.

This clone was seen just once. The rearrangement uses TRBV4-2 and TRBJ2-2, with TRBD2 as a possible D gene (6 bases). CDR3 length: 15 amino acids. The germline V gene has CDR1 LGHNA and CDR2 YNFKEQ. Trimming took off 2 bases at V and 5 bases at J, with 12 bases between the two ends. The CDR3 nucleotides read TGTGCCAGCAGCCAACCCGGGAGAGGTACCGGGGAGCTGTTTTTT. The encoded protein is CASSQPGRGTGELFF.

The chain joins TRBV27 to TRBJ2-2, with D unresolved. CDR3 length: 13 residues. The V and J ends lost 5 bases and 3 bases respectively, with 7 bases between them. The germline CDR1 and CDR2 sequences are MNHEY and SMNVEV (reference sequence). The CDR3 spells CASSAVDTGELFF. CDR3 DNA: TGTGCCAGCAGTGCCGTCGACACCGGGGAGCTGTTTTTT.

The chain joins TRBV14 to TRBJ1-2; no clear D. The CDR3 has 17 amino acids. Germline assignment: CDR1 SGHDN and CDR2 FVKESK. Trimming removed 1 base from V and 6 bases from J, with 21 bases in between. The CDR3 region is CASSQVGFSGSRDGYTF. CDR3 nucleotides: TGTGCCAGCAGCCAAGTCGGATTCAGTGGGTCTCGGGATGGCTACACCTTC.

The chain's CDR3 is CASSVEPGGPYGYTF. DNA of the CDR3: TGTGCCAGCAGCGTAGAGCCAGGGGGGCCCTATGGCTACACCTTC. The gene calls are TRBV9 and TRBJ1-2; 7 bases fit TRBD1. The germline CDR1 and CDR2 sequences are SGDLS and YYNGEE. There are 15 residues in the CDR3. Unmatched junction bases numbered 6, after V lost 0 bases and J lost 4 bases.

This sequence joins TRBV4-1 and TRBJ2-6; the match to TRBD2 covers 8 bases. The CDR3 has 19 amino acids. V lost 0 bases and J lost 2; bases outside the gene matches: 9. The germline gives CDR1 MGHRA, CDR2 YSYEKL. CDR3 bases: TGCGCCAGCAGCCAAGATCCGGGGGGGGGATTGGCTGGGGCCAACGTCCTGACTTTC. Translating it yields CASSQDPGGGLAGANVLTF.

By share, this clone ranks as large. This rearrangement joins TRBV7-9 to TRBJ2-1; 10 nucleotides line up with TRBD2. Germline V gene data show CDR1 as SEHNR and CDR2 as FQNEAQ (reference sequence). The CDR3 sequence is 14 residues long. J gave up 6 bases and V 4 bases, and 3 bases lay outside the gene matches. The CDR3 reads CASSSASGGNEQFF. The CDR3 bases are TGTGCCAGCAGCTCCGCTAGCGGGGGCAATGAGCAGTTCTTC.

The chain recombines TRBV4-3 with TRBJ2-7, with D perhaps being TRBD1 or TRBD2 (5 bases each). This CDR3 comprises 15 residues. Germline V lookup: CDR1 LGHNA, CDR2 YSLEER. V was cut by 0 bases and J by 3 bases, with 12 bases left in between. The CDR3 protein is CASSQDRGSIYEQYF. CDR3 nucleotide sequence: TGCGCCAGCAGCCAAGATCGGGGCAGCATCTACGAGCAGTACTTC.

This clone has more than one count but fewer than ten. J is TRBJ1-1 and V is TRBV5-4; D uncertain. This CDR3 is 14 amino acids long. Germline V gene sequence: CDR1 SGHNT, CDR2 YYREEE (reference sequence). V lost 4 bases and J lost 10, with 20 bases in between. The CDR3 loop is CASSRGHAGIGAFF. CDR3 in DNA: TGTGCCAGCAGCCGAGGTCATGCCGGGATTGGAGCTTTCTTT.

This chain joins TRBV19 and TRBJ2-7; D possibly matches TRBD1 or TRBD2 (6 bases each). CDR3 length: 16 residues. CDR1 is LNHDA and CDR2 is SQIVND in the germline V gene (reference sequence). V was pared by 5 bases and J by 0 bases, with 17 bases between. In DNA form, the CDR3 reads TGTGCCAGTAGTCCTTTTACAGGGCGGGGCTCCTACGAGCAGTACTTC. Translating gives CASSPFTGRGSYEQYF.

The gene calls are TRBV13 and TRBJ2-1, with D possibly matching TRBD2 (6 bases). Per the germline V gene, CDR1 is PRHDT and CDR2 is FYEKMQ (reference sequence). The CDR3 extends over 12 amino acids. V was shortened by 5 bases and J by 7 bases, with 9 bases between the two germline ends. CDR3 protein: CASSQGGNEQFF. CDR3 DNA: TGTGCCAGCAGCCAAGGAGGGAATGAGCAGTTCTTC.

The chain uses TRBV21-1 and TRBJ2-5; the tabulated D call, TRBD2, remains unverified against the DNA. TRBV21-1 is shown as a pseudogene. The CDR3 contains 12 residues. CDR3 protein: CASSTPRETQYF. The CDR3, as DNA: TGTGCCAGCAGCACACCGCGAGAGACCCAGTACTTC.

CDR3 amino acids: CASSFWDGRGETQYF. The CDR3 nucleotides are TGTGCCAGCAGCTTTTGGGACGGAAGGGGAGAGACCCAGTACTTC. The V call is TRBV11-2, the J call TRBJ2-5, with D perhaps TRBD1 or TRBD2 (5 bases each). Per the germline V gene, CDR1 is SGHAT and CDR2 is FQNNGV. This CDR3 region has 15 residues. Trimming took off 3 bases at V and 4 bases at J, with 15 bases between the two ends. Full variable domain (missing parts from reference TRBV11-2 and TRBJ2-5): EAGVAQSPRYKIIEKRQSVAFWCNPISGHATLYWYQQILGQGPKLLIQFQNNGVVDDSQLPKDRFSAERLKGVDSTLKIQPAKLEDSAVYLCASSFWDGRGETQYFGPGTRLLVL.

V and J are TRBV14 and TRBJ1-2; 7 bases fit TRBD1. Trimming took 1 base from V and 3 from J; bases not matched to a gene: 5. The CDR3 is made up of 15 amino acids. Per the germline V gene, CDR1 is SGHDN and CDR2 is FVKESK. The CDR3: CASSQVDRVDYGYTF. CDR3 in DNA: TGTGCCAGCAGCCAAGTAGACAGGGTCGACTATGGCTACACCTTC.

The chain employs TRBV6-1 and TRBJ2-5; no definite D call. The CDR3 spans 14 residues. Trimming took off 5 bases at V and 2 bases at J, with 12 bases between the two ends. In germline, CDR1 is MNHNS, CDR2 SASEGT. The CDR3 nucleotides read TGTGCCAGCAGTCCGGCAGCGTATCAAGAGACCCAGTACTTC. As protein: CASSPAAYQETQYF.

CDR3 loop: CASSVATGPGANVLTF. The DNA for the CDR3 is TGTGCCAGCAGCGTAGCTACCGGGCCTGGGGCCAACGTCCTGACTTTC. The chain couples TRBV9 to TRBJ2-6, with D uncertain. The CDR3 length is 16 residues. V dropped 0 bases and J dropped 2 bases, with 9 bases sitting between them. Looked up from germline, CDR1 is SGDLS and CDR2 is YYNGEE.

J is TRBJ2-7 and V is TRBV11-2; 10 positions match TRBD1. V trimming: 4 bases; J trimming: 6 bases; junction bases outside the gene matches: 3. CDR1 and CDR2 from the germline V gene are SGHAT and FQNNGV. The CDR3 loop spans 13 amino acids. For the CDR3, the DNA is TGTGCCAGCAGCTCAGGGACAGGGGTCGAGCAGTACTTC. It is translated as CASSSGTGVEQYF. Combining the CDR3 with reference TRBV11-2 and TRBJ2-7 gives the whole variable domain EAGVAQSPRYKIIEKRQSVAFWCNPISGHATLYWYQQILGQGPKLLIQFQNNGVVDDSQLPKDRFSAERLKGVDSTLKIQPAKLEDSAVYLCASSSGTGVEQYFGPGTRLTVT.

The chain recombines TRBV13 with TRBJ1-5, with a tentative D call TRBD1 (6 bases). Germline CDR1 is PRHDT and CDR2 is FYEKMQ (reference sequence). Trimming took 4 bases from V and 5 from J, leaving 6 bases between them. This CDR3 region has 12 residues. Here the CDR3 DNA reads TGTGCCAGCAGCTCAGGGGATCAGCCCCAGCATTTT. Residues: CASSSGDQPQHF.

In this sample, this clone turned up a few times. This sequence joins TRBV14 and TRBJ2-5; D unclear. Germline CDR1 reads SGHDN; CDR2 reads FVKESK. CDR3 length equals 18 residues. The V end lost 0 bases, the J end lost 4 bases, and 21 bases lay between the germline ends. The CDR3 is CASSQDRSLGGLRETQYF. The CDR3 coding sequence is TGTGCCAGCAGCCAAGATAGGTCCCTCGGTGGTCTGCGAGAGACCCAGTACTTC.

The rearrangement links TRBV4-2 to TRBJ2-5; 9 bases line up with TRBD2. Trimming at V came to 0 bases and at J to 5 bases, leaving 7 bases not matched to a gene. The CDR3 is made up of 16 amino acids. Germline loops: CDR1 LGHNA, CDR2 YNFKEQ. CDR3 nucleotide sequence: TGTGCCAGCAGCCAAGAAGCGGCGGGGGGGCCTGAGACCCAGTACTTC. Its translation: CASSQEAAGGPETQYF.

V and J are TRBV5-6 and TRBJ2-1; D is possibly TRBD2 (5 bases). In germline, CDR1 is SGHDT, CDR2 YYEEEE. V shed 7 bases and J shed 5 bases, with 7 bases lying between them. The CDR3 spans 11 residues. CDR3: CASAGNNEQFF. The CDR3 DNA reads TGTGCCAGCGCCGGGAACAATGAGCAGTTCTTC. Looking up the rest from reference TRBV5-6 and TRBJ2-1 gives the full variable domain: DAGVTQSPTHLIKTRGQQVTLRCSPKSGHDTVSWYQQALGQGPQFIFQYYEEEERQRGNFPDRFSGHQFPNYSSELNVNALLLGDSALYLCASAGNNEQFFGPGTRLTVL.

This clone came up a few times. The chain employs TRBV7-3 and TRBJ2-1; no clear D. The germline CDR1 and CDR2 sequences are SGHTA and FQGTGA. CDR3 size: 13 residues. Trimming pared 2 bases from V and 8 bases from J, leaving 10 bases between. The CDR3 here is CASSLGIGDEQFF. The CDR3 DNA reads as TGTGCCAGCAGCTTAGGGATTGGCGATGAGCAGTTCTTC.

The genes are TRBV11-3 and TRBJ2-5; 10 nucleotides agree with TRBD2. Germline CDR1 reads SGHNT; CDR2 reads YENEEA. CDR3 size: 15 residues. The trim removed 5 bases at V and 5 bases at J, leaving 8 bases unmatched. CDR3: CASSPAGGLIETQYF. In nucleotides, the CDR3 is TGTGCCAGCAGCCCAGCGGGGGGGTTGATTGAGACCCAGTACTTC.

The chain combines TRBV27 with TRBJ2-7; D is unclear. The V gene's germline CDR1 is MNHEY and CDR2 SMNVEV (reference sequence). This CDR3 is built from 13 residues. V lost 5 bases, J lost 4 bases, and 12 bases lay in between. This chain's CDR3 is CASSHGVKYEQYF. The CDR3 DNA reads as TGTGCCAGCAGTCATGGGGTGAAATACGAGCAGTACTTC.

This clone was detected a few times. J is TRBJ1-2 and V is TRBV25-1; 9 bases line up with TRBD1. In germline, CDR1 is MGHDK, CDR2 SYGVNS. The CDR3 has 12 residues. J was trimmed by 6 bases and V by 8 bases; bases with no gene match: 4. CDR3 nucleotides: TGTGCCAGCGGCGGGACAGGGAATGGCTACACCTTC. This codes for CASGGTGNGYTF.

With respect to this clone: A read error is the likely source, as a far larger clone sits one nucleotide away. The chain employs TRBV4-3 and TRBJ2-1; 9 bases align to TRBD2. This CDR3 region has 14 residues. The junction had 6 bases not matched to a gene; V was cut back by 5 bases and J by 7 bases. Germline CDR1 reads LGHNA; CDR2 reads YSLEER. The CDR3 protein is CASSSSGTGNEQFF. CDR3 sequence (DNA): TGCGCCAGCAGCTCTAGCGGGACGGGGAATGAGCAGTTCTTC.

This clone was recorded at least ten times. The CDR3 DNA sequence: TGTGCCAGCAGTGAATTCGGGGGGGCACCCAAAAACATTCAGTACTTC. Encoded protein: CASSEFGGAPKNIQYF. V and J are TRBV27 and TRBJ2-4; 8 bases align to TRBD2. Germline CDR1 is MNHEY and CDR2 is SMNVEV (reference sequence). J gave up 2 bases and V 5 bases, and 8 bases lay outside the gene matches. This CDR3 comprises 16 residues.